This paragraph reports one T cell receptor beta chain. The data were taken from a study of blood T cell repertoires in COVID-19. Background on the study: Samples taken during acute and convalescent COVID-19 were collected in the United States, Italy and Spain.

Profiling relied on immunoSEQ multiplex PCR, and the TCRdb table lists in-frame clones only, not all of them. The table lists about 280,000 clones, roughly 85% of them singletons, with about 5.1% in the top ten. CDR3 size: 16 residues. Germline V gene data show CDR1 as SGHNT and CDR2 as YYREEE (reference sequence). V shed 0 bases, J shed 3 bases, and the junction held 3 bases outside the gene matches. Sequences were obtained from peripheral blood. The V and J genes are TRBV5-4 and TRBJ2-2, with 9 bases lining up with TRBD2. The TCR comes from a man between 50 and 59 years old with active or convalescent COVID-19. The CDR3 region is CASSLVLAGYTGELFF. CDR3 coding DNA: TGTGCCAGCAGCTTGGTCCTAGCGGGATACACCGGGGAGCTGTTTTTT.